The 10 T cell receptor beta chains below were found in one sample sequenced in a study of T cell responses to AZD1222 COVID-19 vaccine. This table comes from immunoSEQ multiplex PCR, and its TCRdb copy is limited to in-frame clones, with some not included. The sample holds 130,000 or so clones; 91% are singletons and the top ten take about 2.1%. Sequencing was performed on peripheral blood, taken 28 days after the second AZD1222 dose. The source of these receptors is an adult who received the AZD1222 COVID-19 vaccine.

The chain employs TRBV7-9 and TRBJ1-1, with no clear D. CDR1 and CDR2 from the germline V gene are SEHNR and FQNEAQ (reference sequence). The V gene lost 4 bases and the J gene lost 1 base, with 16 bases spanning the gap. The CDR3 runs 16 residues. The CDR3 region has the DNA TGTGCCAGCAGCTCCCACAGAGACCTTTCGAACACTGAAGCTTTCTTT. The encoded protein is CASSSHRDLSNTEAFF.

The chain combines TRBV30 with TRBJ1-2, with 7 bases fitting TRBD1. The CDR3 has 13 residues. V dropped 4 bases and J dropped 8; count of bases not matched to a gene: 10. CDR1 and CDR2 from the germline V gene are GTSNPN and SVGIG (reference sequence). CDR3 bases: TGTGCCTGGACCCCCGGGACAGCGGTGGGCTACACCTTC. Protein: CAWTPGTAVGYTF.

The genes are TRBV5-1 and TRBJ2-3; D is possibly TRBD1 or TRBD2 (6 bases each). This CDR3 comprises 16 residues. Trimming pared 4 bases from V and 1 base from J, leaving 16 bases between. Germline CDR1 reads SGHRS; CDR2 reads YFSETQ. CDR3 sequence (DNA): TGCGCCAGCAGCCTCCTCGGGGGACAAGGCACAGATACGCAGTATTTT. It codes for CASSLLGGQGTDTQYF.

The CDR3 region has the DNA TGTGCCAGCAGCAGGGTGGGAGGGAGCCCCAAGACCCAGTACTTC. This encodes CASSRVGGSPKTQYF. This rearrangement joins TRBV13 to TRBJ2-5; 7 bases fit TRBD2. The germline gives CDR1 PRHDT, CDR2 FYEKMQ (reference sequence). CDR3 length equals 15 residues. The V gene end was trimmed by 5 bases and the J gene end by 6 bases; junction bases not matched to a gene: 12.

This chain joins TRBV6-1 and TRBJ1-2; D call uncertain. The CDR3 has 12 residues. Between the trimmed V and J ends, which lost 3 bases and 5 bases, there was a span of 7 bases. Germline CDR1 MNHNS, CDR2 SASEGT. DNA for the CDR3: TGTGCCAGCAGTGACCAATTTTATGGCTACACCTTC. Amino acid sequence: CASSDQFYGYTF.

V is TRBV7-9 and J is TRBJ1-3; no clear D. Germline V lookup: CDR1 SEHNR, CDR2 FQNEAQ (reference sequence). V was trimmed by 7 bases and J by 0 bases, leaving 10 bases between them. This CDR3 has 14 residues. The CDR3 DNA reads as TGTGCCAGCACCCCTCGCGGCTCTGGAAACACCATATATTTT. Its translation: CASTPRGSGNTIYF.

This chain joins TRBV28 and TRBJ2-5; TRBD1 is a possible D gene (6 bases). The CDR3 extends over 15 amino acids. CDR1 and CDR2 from the germline V gene are MDHEN and SYDVKM. V was trimmed by 6 bases and J by 0 bases, leaving 14 bases between them. DNA for the CDR3: TGTGCCAGCAGGTCGGACAGACGGTACCAAGAGACCCAGTACTTC. Its translation is CASRSDRRYQETQYF.

The V call is TRBV10-3, the J call TRBJ1-4; D ambiguous. Germline V gene lookup returns CDR1 ENHRY and CDR2 SYGVKD. Trimming shortened V by 8 bases and J by 9 bases, and 16 bases separated the two germline ends. The CDR3 is made up of 13 amino acids. CDR3 region: CAIGAGTRKKLFF. CDR3 coding DNA: TGTGCCATCGGCGCCGGTACTCGTAAAAAACTGTTTTTT.

This clone was seen a single time. V is TRBV6-5 and J is TRBJ2-7; 8 nucleotides match TRBD1. The junction had 6 bases not matched to a gene; V was cut back by 4 bases and J by 7 bases. The germline gives CDR1 MNHEY, CDR2 SVGAGI. The CDR3 has 13 residues. In DNA, the CDR3 is TGTGCCAGCAGTTTCTCAGGGGGCGGGGAGCAGTACGTC. Translating gives CASSFSGGGEQYV.

The rearrangement uses TRBV5-1 and TRBJ2-3; D not resolved. CDR1 SGHRS and CDR2 YFSETQ come from the germline V gene. There are 13 residues in the CDR3. Trimming took off 4 bases at V and 1 base at J, with 7 bases between the two ends. The CDR3 nucleotides read TGCGCCAGCAGCACGGACCGCACAGATACGCAGTATTTT. As protein: CASSTDRTDTQYF.